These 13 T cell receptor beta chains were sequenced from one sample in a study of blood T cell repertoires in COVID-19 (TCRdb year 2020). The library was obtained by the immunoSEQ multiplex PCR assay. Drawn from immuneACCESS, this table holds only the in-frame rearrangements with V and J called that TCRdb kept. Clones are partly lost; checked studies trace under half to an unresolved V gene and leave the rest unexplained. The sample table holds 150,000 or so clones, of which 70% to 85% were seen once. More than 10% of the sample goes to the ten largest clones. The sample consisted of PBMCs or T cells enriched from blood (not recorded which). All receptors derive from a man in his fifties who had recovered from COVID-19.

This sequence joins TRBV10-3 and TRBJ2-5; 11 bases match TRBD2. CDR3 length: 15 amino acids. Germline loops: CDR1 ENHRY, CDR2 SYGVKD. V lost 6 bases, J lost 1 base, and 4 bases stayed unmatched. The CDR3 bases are TGTGCCATCAGGCCTAGCGGGGGGATCCAAGAGACCCAGTACTTC. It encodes CAIRPSGGIQETQYF.

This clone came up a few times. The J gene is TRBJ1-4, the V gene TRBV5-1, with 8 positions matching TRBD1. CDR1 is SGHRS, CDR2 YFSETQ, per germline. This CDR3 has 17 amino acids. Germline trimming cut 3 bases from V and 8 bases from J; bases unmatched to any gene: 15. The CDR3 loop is CASSSGQGRGTGEKLFF. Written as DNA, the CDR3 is TGCGCCAGCAGCTCCGGACAGGGAAGGGGGACGGGCGAAAAACTGTTTTTT.

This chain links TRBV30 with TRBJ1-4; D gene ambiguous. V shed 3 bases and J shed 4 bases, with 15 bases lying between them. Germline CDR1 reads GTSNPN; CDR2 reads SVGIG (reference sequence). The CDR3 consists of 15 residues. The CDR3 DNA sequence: TGTGCCTGGAGCGGTACCGGACTAAATAATGAAAAACTGTTTTTT. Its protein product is CAWSGTGLNNEKLFF.

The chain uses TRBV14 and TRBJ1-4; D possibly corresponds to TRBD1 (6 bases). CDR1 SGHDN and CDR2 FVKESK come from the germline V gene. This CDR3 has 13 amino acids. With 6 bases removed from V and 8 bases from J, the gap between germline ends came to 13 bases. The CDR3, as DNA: TGTGCCAGCAGGTCCCATCAGGGGGAAAAACTGTTTTTT. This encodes CASRSHQGEKLFF.

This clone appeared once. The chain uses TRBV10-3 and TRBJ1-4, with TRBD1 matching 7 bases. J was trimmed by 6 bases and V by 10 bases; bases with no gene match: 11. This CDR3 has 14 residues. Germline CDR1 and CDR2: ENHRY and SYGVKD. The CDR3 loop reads CATGVGGADEKLFF. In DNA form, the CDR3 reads TGTGCCACGGGGGTAGGGGGCGCGGATGAAAAACTGTTTTTT.

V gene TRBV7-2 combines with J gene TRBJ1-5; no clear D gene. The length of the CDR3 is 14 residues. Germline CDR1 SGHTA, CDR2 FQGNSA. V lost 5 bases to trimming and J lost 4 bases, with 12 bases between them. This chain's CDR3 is CASSPERGNQPQHF. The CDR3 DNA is TGTGCCAGCAGCCCCGAGCGGGGAAATCAGCCCCAGCATTTT.

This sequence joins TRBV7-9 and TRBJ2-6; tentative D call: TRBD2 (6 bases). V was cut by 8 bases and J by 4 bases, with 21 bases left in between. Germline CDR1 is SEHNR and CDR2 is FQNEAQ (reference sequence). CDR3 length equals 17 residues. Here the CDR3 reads CASSRDFGGKGANVLTF. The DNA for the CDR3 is TGTGCCAGCTCTAGGGACTTCGGAGGAAAGGGGGCCAACGTCCTGACTTTC.

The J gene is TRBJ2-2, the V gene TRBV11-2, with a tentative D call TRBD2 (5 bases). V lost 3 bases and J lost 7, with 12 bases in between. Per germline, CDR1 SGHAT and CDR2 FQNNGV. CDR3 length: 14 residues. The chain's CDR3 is CASSLGSGNGELFF. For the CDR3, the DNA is TGTGCCAGCAGCTTGGGGTCGGGAAACGGGGAGCTGTTTTTT.

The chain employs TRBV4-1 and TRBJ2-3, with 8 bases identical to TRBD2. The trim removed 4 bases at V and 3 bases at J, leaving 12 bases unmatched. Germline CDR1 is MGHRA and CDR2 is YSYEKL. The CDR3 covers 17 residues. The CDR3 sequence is CASSPKPPAGVTDTQYF. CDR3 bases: TGCGCCAGCAGCCCCAAACCCCCAGCGGGGGTGACAGATACGCAGTATTTT.

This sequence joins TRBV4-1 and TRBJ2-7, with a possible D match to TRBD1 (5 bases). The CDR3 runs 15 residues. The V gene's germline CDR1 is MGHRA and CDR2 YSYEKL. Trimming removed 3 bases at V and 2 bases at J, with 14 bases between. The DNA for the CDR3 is TGCGCCAGCAGCCAGTCCCAGGGTTCCCCCTACGAGCAGTACTTC. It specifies CASSQSQGSPYEQYF.

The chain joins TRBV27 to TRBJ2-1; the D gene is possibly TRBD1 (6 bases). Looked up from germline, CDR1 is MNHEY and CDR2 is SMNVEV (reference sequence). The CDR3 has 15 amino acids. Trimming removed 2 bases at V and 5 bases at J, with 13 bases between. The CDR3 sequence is CASSLQGTSHNEQFF. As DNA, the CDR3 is TGTGCCAGCAGTTTACAGGGGACCAGCCACAATGAGCAGTTCTTC.

In nucleotides, the CDR3 is TGTGCCAGCAGCTTGAGGGGACTAGCAAGCGAGCAGTACTTC. As protein: CASSLRGLASEQYF. V and J are TRBV5-4 and TRBJ2-7, with 9 bases aligning to TRBD2. With V trimmed by 1 base and J by 6 bases, 5 bases remained unmatched. Germline V CDR1 and CDR2: SGHNT, YYREEE (reference sequence). The CDR3 is 14 amino acids.

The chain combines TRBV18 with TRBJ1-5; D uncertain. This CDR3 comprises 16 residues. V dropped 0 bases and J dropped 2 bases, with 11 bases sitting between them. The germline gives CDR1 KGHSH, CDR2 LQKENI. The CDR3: CASSPPPHNGNQPQHF. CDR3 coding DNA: TGTGCCAGCTCACCACCGCCCCACAATGGCAATCAGCCCCAGCATTTT.